The rows below give T cell receptor beta chains drawn from one sample of a study of shared clonotypes between healthy human individuals. Only in-frame clones appear in the TCRdb table, and some are missing; sequencing was by immunoSEQ multiplex PCR. The sample consists of roughly 2.2 million clones, around 93% of them appearing once. Sequencing was performed on naive CD4+ T cells from PBMCs. The receptors shown here come from a man in his late teens or twenties in good health. Some clones in this sample may be carry-over from other donors' samples. The conserved cysteine and the conserved F or W are not part of the CDR3 here. A D gene is named only where the DNA matches it firmly. Part of the rows lack a size; the others show once, few, many or a class for expanded clones.

J gene: TRBJ1-1
clone size: NA
V gene: TRBV7-9
D gene: TRBD1
CDR3 protein: ASSSGQGESTEAF

J gene: TRBJ1-3
clone size: NA
V gene: TRBV5-1
D gene: TRBD1
CDR3 protein: ASSLGTDRFSGNTIY

J gene: TRBJ2-7
clone size: NA
V gene: TRBV5-1
D gene: TRBD2
CDR3 protein: ASSSLAGGTYEQY

J gene: TRBJ1-1
clone size: NA
V gene: TRBV5-6
D gene: TRBD1
CDR3 protein: ASSWQGADTEAF

J gene: TRBJ2-1
clone size: NA
V gene: TRBV7-3
D gene: NA
CDR3 protein: ASSLRGTPDNEQF

J gene: TRBJ1-2
clone size: NA
V gene: TRBV5-5
D gene: NA
CDR3 protein: ASSEAAGEDGYT

J gene: TRBJ2-7
clone size: NA
V gene: TRBV12-5
D gene: NA
CDR3 protein: ASGKRWGDYEQY

J gene: TRBJ2-1
clone size: NA
V gene: TRBV28
D gene: NA
CDR3 protein: ASSFTGHLTGEQF

J gene: TRBJ2-4
clone size: NA
V gene: TRBV18
D gene: NA
CDR3 protein: ASSPLERNIQY

J gene: TRBJ1-3
clone size: NA
V gene: TRBV29-1
D gene: NA
CDR3 protein: SVRDKYSGNTIY

J gene: TRBJ2-7
clone size: NA
V gene: TRBV13
D gene: TRBD2
CDR3 protein: ASSPGGLAGTYEQY

J gene: TRBJ2-7
clone size: NA
V gene: TRBV19
D gene: NA
CDR3 protein: ATYRLYEQY

J gene: TRBJ1-1
clone size: NA
V gene: TRBV7-2
D gene: NA
CDR3 protein: ASSRRGGGLGLNTEAF

J gene: TRBJ2-7
clone size: NA
V gene: TRBV19
D gene: TRBD2
CDR3 protein: ASSISGRSYEQY

J gene: TRBJ2-6
clone size: once
V gene: TRBV6-4
D gene: NA
CDR3 protein: ASSQENSGANVLT

J gene: TRBJ2-1
clone size: NA
V gene: TRBV7-3
D gene: NA
CDR3 protein: ASSLGTSFYNEQF

J gene: TRBJ2-1
clone size: NA
V gene: TRBV19
D gene: TRBD2
CDR3 protein: ASKETSGAYNEQF

J gene: TRBJ1-1
clone size: NA
V gene: TRBV27
D gene: NA
CDR3 protein: ASRQLNTEAF

J gene: TRBJ1-2
clone size: NA
V gene: TRBV14
D gene: NA
CDR3 protein: ASSQDRGGGYT

J gene: TRBJ1-3
clone size: NA
V gene: TRBV6-8
D gene: NA
CDR3 protein: ASSYPRGEGNTIY

J gene: TRBJ2-5
clone size: once
V gene: TRBV2
D gene: NA
CDR3 protein: ASSEAGTGSQETQY

J gene: TRBJ2-2
clone size: NA
V gene: TRBV19
D gene: NA
CDR3 protein: ASSILAGNTGELF

J gene: TRBJ1-2
clone size: NA
V gene: TRBV7-2
D gene: NA
CDR3 protein: ASSLGGINYGYT

J gene: TRBJ2-7
clone size: NA
V gene: TRBV7-2
D gene: TRBD1
CDR3 protein: ASSPYPRGYYEQY

J gene: TRBJ1-4
clone size: NA
V gene: TRBV5-1
D gene: TRBD1
CDR3 protein: ASSLTTGVLEKLF

J gene: TRBJ1-2
clone size: NA
V gene: TRBV5-1
D gene: NA
CDR3 protein: ASSAPPENYGYT

J gene: TRBJ2-3
clone size: NA
V gene: TRBV6-4
D gene: TRBD2
CDR3 protein: ASSDIAGGTDTQY

J gene: TRBJ2-7
clone size: NA
V gene: TRBV4-1
D gene: TRBD1
CDR3 protein: ASDRDRVSYEQY